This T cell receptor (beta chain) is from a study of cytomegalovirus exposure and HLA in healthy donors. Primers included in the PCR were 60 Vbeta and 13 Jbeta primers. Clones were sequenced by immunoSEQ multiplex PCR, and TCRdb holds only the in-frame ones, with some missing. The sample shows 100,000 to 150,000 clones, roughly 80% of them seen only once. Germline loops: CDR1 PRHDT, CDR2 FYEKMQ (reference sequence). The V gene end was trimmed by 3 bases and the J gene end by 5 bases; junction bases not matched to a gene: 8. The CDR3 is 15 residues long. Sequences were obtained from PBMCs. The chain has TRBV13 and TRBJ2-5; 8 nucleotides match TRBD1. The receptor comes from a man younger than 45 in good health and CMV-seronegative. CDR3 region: CASSFFRRDRETQYF. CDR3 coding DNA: TGTGCCAGCAGCTTCTTCCGGAGGGACAGGGAGACCCAGTACTTC.